This T cell receptor beta chain emerged from a study of neoadjuvant anti-PD-1 for oral cavity cancer. Turning to the study itself: Around day 43, patients without progression received a fourth nivolumab dose before surgery.

As to this clone: Its antigen is unidentified.

Study-wide results and limits: With three patients per group, TCR findings need larger cohorts.

Sequenced by immunoSEQ multiplex PCR; TCRdb stores in-frame clones only, minus some. The table has tens of thousands of clones, roughly three quarters seen once. The CDR3 consists of 15 residues. CDR1 is SGHRS and CDR2 is YFSETQ in the germline V gene. After removal of 0 bases from V and 7 bases from J, the junction contained 3 bases not matched to a gene. The specimen comprised PBMCs, sampled before nivolumab (anti-PD-1) treatment. This sequence was found in a person between 40 and 79 years old with oral cavity squamous cell carcinoma. The chain combines TRBV5-1 with TRBJ2-1, with TRBD2 matching over 11 bases. CDR3 protein: CASSLVASGGNEQFF. The CDR3 bases are TGCGCCAGCAGCTTGGTGGCTAGCGGGGGGAATGAGCAGTTCTTC. Full variable domain (outside the CDR3, taken from reference TRBV5-1 and TRBJ2-1): KAGVTQTPRYLIKTRGQQVTLSCSPISGHRSVSWYQQTPGQGLQFLFEYFSETQRNKGNFPGRFSGRQFSNSRSEMNVSTLELGDSALYLCASSLVASGGNEQFFGPGTRLTVL.